This T cell receptor beta chain came from a study of OX40 agonist ivuxolimab in advanced cancers. Method: immunoSEQ multiplex PCR; TCRdb's copy keeps in-frame clones and lacks some. Of about 77,000 clones listed, more than 90% are singletons. The V gene's germline CDR1 is SGHTA and CDR2 FQGNSA. The junction had 11 bases not matched to a gene; V was cut back by 2 bases and J by 5 bases. This CDR3 is built from 16 residues. The receptor was derived from an adult with an advanced solid tumor such as melanoma, head and neck, liver or kidney cancer. The specimen was CD4+ or CD8+ T cells sorted from blood, collected in a trial of the OX40 agonist ivuxolimab. V is TRBV7-2 and J is TRBJ1-1, with 7 bases matching TRBD1. As DNA, the CDR3 is TGTGCCAGCAGCTTATCAGCACAGGGGTCGTGGACTGAAGCTTTCTTT. It translates to CASSLSAQGSWTEAFF.